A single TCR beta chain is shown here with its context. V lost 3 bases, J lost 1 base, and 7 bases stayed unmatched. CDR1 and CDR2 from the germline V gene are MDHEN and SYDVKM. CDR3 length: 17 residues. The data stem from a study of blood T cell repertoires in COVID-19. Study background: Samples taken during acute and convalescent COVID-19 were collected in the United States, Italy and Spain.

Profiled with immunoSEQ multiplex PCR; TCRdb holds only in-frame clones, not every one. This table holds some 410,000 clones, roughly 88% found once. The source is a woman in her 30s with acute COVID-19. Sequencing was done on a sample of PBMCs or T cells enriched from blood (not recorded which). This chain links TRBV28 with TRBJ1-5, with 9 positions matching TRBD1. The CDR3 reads CASSLGAGTGSNQPQHF. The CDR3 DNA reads TGTGCCAGCAGTTTGGGGGCCGGGACAGGGAGCAATCAGCCCCAGCATTTT.